The source of this T cell receptor (beta chain) is a study of technical replicates of blood from a few donors. A single count supports this clone. Per the germline V gene, CDR1 is MDHEN and CDR2 is SYDVKM. The CDR3 is 13 amino acids. J was trimmed by 1 base and V by 5 bases; bases with no gene match: 2. The assay was immunoSEQ multiplex PCR, and TCRdb's table has in-frame clones only and misses some. Altogether around 70,000 clones are present, roughly 97% being singletons, with the ten largest covering roughly 0.19%. V is TRBV28 and J is TRBJ2-7; 7 bases align to TRBD1. The sequence was obtained from a human donor in good health. Sequencing was done on a sample of T cells isolated from PBMCs. The CDR3 DNA reads TGTGCCAGCAGTACAGGGGCGTCCTACGAGCAGTACTTC. Encoded protein: CASSTGASYEQYF.